This TCR beta chain is from a study of T cells in Graves' hyperthyroidism and ophthalmopathy. Findings and caveats of the study: Blood shared most expanded thyroid clonotypes above 0.001. From stable hyperthyroidism, ophthalmopathy was set apart by a 13 V-J model. The model's output predicted ophthalmopathy at a median of roughly 6 months prior to onset.

To note about this clonotype: Its antigen is currently unknown. A much larger clone is a single base away; this may be a read error.

CDR1 and CDR2 from the germline V gene are SEHNR and FQNEAQ (reference sequence). CDR3 length: 16 amino acids. Deletions cut 3 bases from V and 2 bases from J, with 14 bases between. Amplified TCR beta CDR3 regions came from RNA transcripts. HTBI primers were the set used in a first-round RT-PCR of the TCR CDR3. TCRdb re-analysed the multiplex PCR reads in MiXCR, keeping a single row per CDR3 protein. The repertoire holds approximately 98,000 distinct CDR3 sequences, with about 37% as singletons. The chain carries TRBV7-9 and TRBJ1-5, with D tentatively TRBD1 (6 bases). The specimen was peripheral blood or thyroid tissue (not recorded which). The sequence was collected from a woman in her thirties with Graves' hyperthyroidism. CDR3 sequence: CASSFSGAYGNQPQHF. CDR3 coding DNA: TGTGCCAGCAGCTTTTCAGGGGCTTATGGCAATCAGCCCCAGCATTTT.